These 30 T cell receptor beta chains were all obtained from the same sample, sequenced in a study of regulatory T cells in long-lasting Graves disease. This sample's time point: persistent/refractory GD, antithyroid drugs over 5 years with positive TRAb. With RNA extracted from PBMCs as input, the TCR library was made. Both iRepertoire HTBI primers and Arm-PCR of CDR3 regions were used to build the TCR beta libraries. TCRdb called the multiplex PCR reads again in MiXCR, with one record for every CDR3 protein. Altogether about 470,000 distinct CDR3 sequences are present, 20% to 25% being singletons, with the ten largest covering around 7%. This specimen was peripheral blood mononuclear cells (PBMCs), taken when the disease was refractory, from a patient treated with antithyroid drugs. These receptors originate from a female donor with Graves disease.

The chain has TRBV3-1 and TRBJ2-1, with TRBD2 matching over 15 bases. The assigned J gene may be wrong: the sequence end matches TRBJ2-5 better. Germline V CDR1 and CDR2: LGHDT, YNNKEL (reference sequence). CDR3 length: 19 amino acids. The CDR3: CASSQGPGLAGGGGETQYF. In nucleotides, the CDR3 is TGTGCCAGCAGCCAAGGGCCGGGACTAGCGGGAGGAGGTGGAGAGACCCAGTACTTC.

The chain links TRBV6-1 to TRBJ2-3; weak D call: TRBD2 (5 bases). Between the trimmed V and J ends, which lost 8 bases and 2 bases, there was a span of 17 bases. CDR3 length: 15 amino acids. In germline, CDR1 is MNHNS, CDR2 SASEGT. CDR3 bases: TGTGCCAGCTTACTGGGAGAGGCTATCACAGATACGCAGTATTTT. As protein: CASLLGEAITDTQYF.

To note about this clonotype: A read error may be the cause here, since a much bigger clone is one base away. J is TRBJ1-1 and V is TRBV29-1, with no clear D. CDR1 and CDR2 from the germline V gene are SQVTM and ANQGSEA. CDR3 length: 13 residues. CDR3 amino acids: CSDEGQTNTEAFF. Written as DNA, the CDR3 is TGCAGCGATGAAGGGCAGACGAACACTGAAGCTTTCTTT.

V and J are TRBV5-6 and TRBJ2-7; TRBD1 or TRBD2 may be the D gene (6 bases each). CDR1 is SGHDT and CDR2 is YYEEEE in the germline V gene. V was shortened by 0 bases and J by 3 bases, with 13 bases between the two germline ends. CDR3 size: 15 residues. CDR3 amino acids: CASSLGPGEVYEQYF. The DNA of the CDR3 is TGTGCCAGCAGCTTGGGCCCAGGGGAGGTCTACGAGCAGTACTTC.

The gene calls are TRBV6-5 and TRBJ1-6; possibly TRBD1 for D (5 bases). The CDR3 is 17 amino acids. Looked up from germline, CDR1 is MNHEY and CDR2 is SVGAGI. Trimming stripped 0 bases from V and 1 base from J, with 10 bases between. CDR3 DNA sequence: TGTGCCAGCAGTTACTCAACTTGGGGGTCCTATAATTCACCCCTCCACTTT. Residues: CASSYSTWGSYNSPLHF.

The chain joins TRBV4-3 to TRBJ1-1, with D unresolved. V lost 4 bases to trimming and J lost 11 bases, with 23 bases between them. CDR1 is LGHNA and CDR2 is YSLEER in the germline V gene. This CDR3 is 15 amino acids long. This CDR3 reads CASSLWPEINEEAFF. The CDR3 DNA reads as TGCGCCAGCAGCCTATGGCCAGAAATCAACGAGGAGGCTTTCTTT.

This clonotype was recorded a few times. The gene calls are TRBV2 and TRBJ2-2; TRBD1 is a possible D gene (5 bases). CDR3 size: 19 residues. The germline V gene has CDR1 SNHLY and CDR2 FYNNEI. V lost 9 bases and J lost 1, with 27 bases in between. This CDR3 is CARSNRLRILPENTGELFF. In DNA form, the CDR3 reads TGTGCCAGGAGTAACAGGCTTAGGATTTTGCCGGAGAACACCGGGGAGCTGTTTTTT.

There are many counts of this clonotype. The chain recombines TRBV12-5 with TRBJ1-2; D unresolved. The ends were cut back, 0 bases at V and 4 bases at J, with 15 bases in the middle. Germline CDR1 reads LGHNT; CDR2 reads FRNRAP. The length of the CDR3 is 16 residues. In DNA form, the CDR3 reads TGTGCTAGTGGTTTGGTAGACGGTTTCGGCACCTATGGCTACACCTTC. Protein product: CASGLVDGFGTYGYTF.

This clonotype was counted at least ten times. The chain carries TRBV29-1 and TRBJ2-7, with a tentative D call TRBD1 (6 bases). This CDR3 is built from 12 residues. The V end was cut by 4 bases, the J end by 3 bases, with 10 bases between. The germline CDR1 and CDR2 sequences are SQVTM and ANQGSEA. The CDR3 reads CSVGQDRYEQYF. CDR3 sequence (DNA): TGCAGCGTTGGACAGGACCGCTACGAGCAGTACTTC.

The rearrangement uses TRBV6-1 and TRBJ2-2, with 7 bases lining up with TRBD1. The ends lost 6 bases at V and 6 bases at J; junction bases unmatched: 10. The germline CDR1 and CDR2 sequences are MNHNS and SASEGT. The length of the CDR3 is 15 residues. CDR3 amino acids: CASRGETGHAGELFF. DNA for the CDR3: TGTGCCAGCAGGGGAGAGACAGGGCACGCCGGGGAGCTGTTTTTT.

This clonotype was recorded a few times. The chain is built from TRBV11-2 and TRBJ2-3; 7 bases map to TRBD1. V trimming: 5 bases; J trimming: 5 bases; junction bases outside the gene matches: 4. Germline V gives CDR1 SGHAT, CDR2 FQNNGV. The CDR3 consists of 13 residues. CDR3 protein: CASSGYRGDTQYF. The CDR3 DNA reads as TGTGCCAGCAGCGGTTACAGGGGAGATACGCAGTATTTT.

There are many counts of this clonotype. V is TRBV19 and J is TRBJ1-4; 9 nucleotides align to TRBD1. There are 15 residues in the CDR3. Per the germline V gene, CDR1 is LNHDA and CDR2 is SQIVND (reference sequence). V dropped 9 bases and J dropped 8; count of bases not matched to a gene: 13. The DNA for the CDR3 is TGTGCCAGCGAAGACCCGGGACAGGGACCAGAAAAACTGTTTTTT. Residues: CASEDPGQGPEKLFF.

In DNA form, the CDR3 reads TGTGCCAGCAGCTTAGGGGGGAGCGGTCAGCCCCAGCATTTT. It encodes CASSLGGSGQPQHF. This chain links TRBV7-9 with TRBJ1-5, with D possibly being TRBD1 (5 bases). Germline CDR1 SEHNR, CDR2 FQNEAQ (reference sequence). The CDR3 covers 14 residues. The V end lost 1 base, the J end lost 6 bases, and 10 bases lay between the germline ends.

This clonotype was counted at least ten times. The rearrangement links TRBV28 to TRBJ2-7; D is tentatively TRBD1 or TRBD2 (5 bases each). There are 12 residues in the CDR3. The germline V gene encodes CDR1 MDHEN and CDR2 SYDVKM. The V and J ends lost 7 bases and 3 bases respectively, with 10 bases between them. In nucleotides, the CDR3 is TGTGCCAGCACGGGGACCAACTACGAGCAGTACTTC. It codes for CASTGTNYEQYF. The variable domain in full, with the rest retrieved from reference TRBV28 and TRBJ2-7, is DVKVTQSSRYLVKRTGEKVFLECVQDMDHENMFWYRQDPGLGLRLIYFSYDVKMKEKGDIPEGYSVSREKKERFSLILESASTNQTSMYLCASTGTNYEQYFGPGTRLTVT.

The genes are TRBV11-2 and TRBJ1-5, with D possibly TRBD1 on 5 matching bases. The germline V gene has CDR1 SGHAT and CDR2 FQNNGV. The V gene lost 0 bases and the J gene lost 15 bases, with 15 bases spanning the gap. The CDR3 is made up of 13 amino acids. CDR3 region: CASSLDQDGARHF. The CDR3 DNA reads TGTGCCAGCAGCTTAGACCAGGACGGGGCCCGGCATTTT.

This clonotype appeared many times. The CDR3 loop is CASSSLGLRNTEAFF. The CDR3 nucleotides are TGTGCCAGCAGTTCCCTCGGACTCCGGAACACTGAAGCTTTCTTT. The rearrangement links TRBV12-3 or TRBV12-4 to TRBJ1-1, with D uncertain. V lost 4 bases to trimming and J lost 1 base, with 13 bases between them. The CDR3 extends over 15 amino acids.

V and J are TRBV7-9 and TRBJ2-5; D gene unclear. V dropped 5 bases and J dropped 6 bases, with 10 bases sitting between them. The germline V gene encodes CDR1 SEHNR and CDR2 FQNEAQ (reference sequence). CDR3 length equals 12 residues. The chain's CDR3 is CASSPGVKTQYF. The DNA of the CDR3 is TGTGCCAGCAGCCCTGGGGTGAAGACCCAGTACTTC.

This rearrangement joins TRBV28 to TRBJ2-1, with D tentatively TRBD1 (6 bases). The germline V gene encodes CDR1 MDHEN and CDR2 SYDVKM. Trimming cost V 2 bases and J 4 bases, with 18 bases left between them. The CDR3 loop spans 17 amino acids. The CDR3 spells CASSLQDWDKKYNEQFF. The CDR3 region has the DNA TGTGCCAGCAGTTTACAGGACTGGGACAAGAAATACAATGAGCAGTTCTTC.

The V gene is TRBV7-9, the J gene TRBJ2-1; weak D call: TRBD2 (7 bases). Trimming left V 5 bases short and J 12 bases short, with 23 bases between. The germline V gene encodes CDR1 SEHNR and CDR2 FQNEAQ (reference sequence). This CDR3 comprises 15 residues. The CDR3 DNA reads as TGTGCCAGCAGCCTACTAGCGACCGAGGGCAGGGGGCAGTTCTTC. Translation gives CASSLLATEGRGQFF.

This clonotype was picked up many times. The CDR3 reads CASSPRGGLTTYEQYF. CDR3 DNA sequence: TGTGCCAGCAGTCCCCGGGGGGGACTAACCACCTACGAGCAGTACTTC. The V gene is TRBV27, the J gene TRBJ2-7; 8 nucleotides line up with TRBD2. Trimming cost V 5 bases and J 2 bases; bases outside gene matches: 11. The CDR3 extends over 16 amino acids. Germline V gene data show CDR1 as MNHEY and CDR2 as SMNVEV (reference sequence).

This clonotype has ten or more counts. The V call is TRBV28, the J call TRBJ1-4; TRBD1 aligns across 9 bases. This CDR3 is 16 amino acids long. Germline-derived CDR1 and CDR2 are MDHEN and SYDVKM. V lost 5 bases and J lost 4; bases outside the gene matches: 8. The CDR3 region is CASSRTGAGLNEKLFF. As DNA, the CDR3 is TGTGCCAGCAGTCGGACAGGGGCCGGCCTTAATGAAAAACTGTTTTTT.

The V gene is TRBV7-2, the J gene TRBJ2-2; D ambiguous. Trimming removed 5 bases from V and 4 bases from J, with 8 bases in between. Germline V gene sequence: CDR1 SGHTA, CDR2 FQGNSA. The CDR3 extends over 13 amino acids. Written as DNA, the CDR3 is TGTGCCAGCAGCGTTCTACTCACCGGGGAGCTGTTTTTT. It codes for CASSVLLTGELFF.

This rearrangement joins TRBV11-2 to TRBJ2-2, with TRBD2 matching over 12 bases. J lost 7 bases, V lost 6 bases, and 12 bases had no gene match. The CDR3 has 17 amino acids. Germline V CDR1 and CDR2: SGHAT, FQNNGV. CDR3 bases: TGTGCCAGCAGATCACTAGCGGGGGGCTCCCGGGTCGGGGAGCTGTTTTTT. Its protein is CASRSLAGGSRVGELFF.

The chain employs TRBV19 and TRBJ2-1; 8 bases are shared with TRBD2. The V segment lost 2 bases and the J segment 6 bases; nucleotides outside the gene matches: 12. This CDR3 is built from 17 residues. Per the germline V gene, CDR1 is LNHDA and CDR2 is SQIVND (reference sequence). For the CDR3, the DNA is TGTGCCAGTAGTATATTGGGCGGAATGCTAGCGGGCAATGAGCAGTTCTTC. It yields the protein CASSILGGMLAGNEQFF.

This clonotype was observed a few times. The chain carries TRBV3-1 and TRBJ2-5; 9 bases line up with TRBD2. With V trimmed by 5 bases and J by 3 bases, 16 bases remained unmatched. This CDR3 spans 18 amino acids. The germline V gene encodes CDR1 LGHDT and CDR2 YNNKEL (reference sequence). The CDR3: CASSEIRLAGLRKETQYF. The DNA of the CDR3 is TGTGCCAGCAGCGAGATTAGGCTAGCGGGGCTACGAAAAGAGACCCAGTACTTC.

The chain carries TRBV4-3 and TRBJ2-7, with 7 bases lining up with TRBD1. The CDR3 sequence is 15 residues long. Germline values: CDR1 LGHNA, CDR2 YSLEER. The V and J ends lost 4 bases and 0 bases, in that order; junction bases with no gene match: 6. Here the CDR3 reads CASSPLTGPSYEQYF. As DNA, the CDR3 is TGCGCCAGCAGCCCCCTGACAGGGCCCTCCTACGAGCAGTACTTC.

This clonotype turned up a few times. CDR3 sequence reads: CASSTGTGPYNEQFF. DNA for the CDR3: TGTGCCAGCAGTACCGGGACAGGGCCGTACAATGAGCAGTTCTTC. The chain is built from TRBV28 and TRBJ2-1, with 9 bases lining up with TRBD1. The length of the CDR3 is 15 residues. V lost 5 bases to trimming and J lost 4 bases; unmatched junction nucleotides: 6. Germline V gene lookup returns CDR1 MDHEN and CDR2 SYDVKM.

The chain links TRBV5-1 to TRBJ2-1, with D maybe TRBD2 (6 bases). Trimming left V 0 bases short and J 0 bases short, with 7 bases between. The germline V gene encodes CDR1 SGHRS and CDR2 YFSETQ. The CDR3 is 15 residues long. The DNA of the CDR3 is TGCGCCAGCAGCTTGGACGGGGGCTCCTACAATGAGCAGTTCTTC. Protein sequence: CASSLDGGSYNEQFF.

There are a few counts of this clonotype. This chain connects TRBV30 to TRBJ2-5; TRBD1 matches at 9 bases. Germline V gene sequence: CDR1 GTSNPN, CDR2 SVGIG (reference sequence). Trimming cost V 5 bases and J 4 bases; bases outside gene matches: 5. The CDR3 consists of 13 residues. The CDR3 DNA reads as TGTGCCTGGTCTCGGACAGGGGTAGAGACCCAGTACTTC. Translating gives CAWSRTGVETQYF.

This clonotype was observed once. The rearrangement uses TRBV2 and TRBJ2-7; a possible D gene is TRBD2 (5 bases). The V end was cut by 7 bases, the J end by 6 bases, with 16 bases between. In germline, CDR1 is SNHLY, CDR2 FYNNEI. This CDR3 is 13 amino acids long. The CDR3 region is CASNLGSPGEQYF. Here the CDR3 DNA reads TGTGCCAGCAACTTGGGGAGTCCCGGCGAGCAGTACTTC.